Presented here are 32 T cell receptor beta chains from one specimen sequenced in a study of T cell responses to AZD1222 COVID-19 vaccine (dated by TCRdb to 2020 to 2023). According to the study, the label for this sample's time point signals: baseline before first vaccination. The sample's treatment or condition label, decoded: meningococcal conjugate vaccine given as trial control. Library preparation used the immunoSEQ multiplex PCR assay. What TCRdb holds here is the immuneACCESS table cut down to in-frame rearrangements. Part of the clones is not present; checked against another copy, under half of the missing clones reflect an unresolved V gene, and the others are unexplained. The sample table holds 150,000 or so clones, of which 86% were seen once. The ten largest account for under 7% of the sample. Source: peripheral blood, taken on day 0 of MenACWY control vaccination. The receptor set was obtained from an adult in good health.

J is TRBJ2-5 and V is TRBV5-4; 12 bases agree with TRBD2. Germline V gene sequence: CDR1 SGHNT, CDR2 YYREEE (reference sequence). V shed 3 bases and J 4 bases; nucleotides not matched to a gene: 1. There are 14 residues in the CDR3. The DNA for the CDR3 is TGTGCCAGCAGCTCGACTAGCGGGGGAGAGACCCAGTACTTC. Translated, it gives CASSSTSGGETQYF.

This clone was counted a single time. The CDR3 nucleotides read TGTGCCAGCAGCCCCGTCAACACTGAAGCTTTCTTT. Encoded protein: CASSPVNTEAFF. The gene calls are TRBV14 and TRBJ1-1; no firm D call. CDR1 SGHDN and CDR2 FVKESK come from the germline V gene. The V and J ends lost 4 bases and 2 bases respectively, with 5 bases between them. The CDR3 has 12 residues. The variable domain in full, completed from reference TRBV14 and TRBJ1-1, reads EAGVTQFPSHSVIEKGQTVTLRCDPISGHDNLYWYRRVMGKEIKFLLHFVKESKQDESGMPNNRFLAERTGGTYSTLKVQPAELEDSGVYFCASSPVNTEAFFGQGTRLTVV.

The rearrangement links TRBV5-1 to TRBJ2-7; perhaps TRBD1 as D (5 bases). The CDR3 covers 13 residues. V was cut by 3 bases and J by 3 bases, with 10 bases left in between. Germline lookup yields CDR1 SGHRS and CDR2 YFSETQ. This CDR3 reads CASSSGRDYEQYF. CDR3 DNA sequence: TGCGCCAGCAGCTCCGGCAGGGACTACGAGCAGTACTTC.

V and J are TRBV30 and TRBJ2-7, with D tentatively TRBD2 (6 bases). CDR1 and CDR2 (germline): GTSNPN, SVGIG (reference sequence). V lost 0 bases and J lost 4, with 10 bases in between. The CDR3 length is 13 residues. The CDR3 loop is CAWSVGAGYEQYF. The CDR3 nucleotides are TGTGCCTGGAGTGTGGGCGCGGGATACGAGCAGTACTTC.

This sequence joins TRBV10-3 and TRBJ1-4; perhaps TRBD1 as D (5 bases). This CDR3 spans 13 amino acids. Germline V gene data show CDR1 as ENHRY and CDR2 as SYGVKD. Trimming shortened V by 6 bases and J by 7 bases, and 12 bases separated the two germline ends. The CDR3 nucleotides are TGTGCCATCAGGAGGTCCGGGGGTGAAAAACTGTTTTTT. Its translation is CAIRRSGGEKLFF.

The chain is built from TRBV7-9 and TRBJ2-3, with TRBD2 identical over 12 bases. The J segment lost 2 bases and the V segment lost 4 bases, leaving 4 bases of the junction unmatched. This CDR3 is 16 amino acids long. Germline assignment: CDR1 SEHNR and CDR2 FQNEAQ (reference sequence). CDR3 bases: TGTGCCAGCAGCTCTACTAGCGGGAGGCCCACAGATACGCAGTATTTT. As protein: CASSSTSGRPTDTQYF.

The chain links TRBV3-1 (or the pseudogene TRBV3-2) to TRBJ1-1; D call uncertain. CDR3 length: 17 amino acids. Germline V gene data show CDR1 as LGHDT and CDR2 as YNNKEL (reference sequence). Trimming cost V 2 bases and J 0 bases, with 16 bases left between them. Here the CDR3 DNA reads TGTGCCAGCAGCCAACTAGGAGGCGGTGACATGAACACTGAAGCTTTCTTT. Protein sequence: CASSQLGGGDMNTEAFF.

This chain joins TRBV6-1 and TRBJ2-2; 8 bases align to TRBD2. The germline gives CDR1 MNHNS, CDR2 SASEGT. Trimming cost V 3 bases and J 6 bases; bases outside gene matches: 9. The CDR3 sequence is 16 residues long. CDR3 protein: CASSDGRGVLAGELFF. CDR3 DNA: TGTGCCAGCAGTGATGGGCGGGGGGTATTAGCCGGGGAGCTGTTTTTT.

This clone was observed once. This chain joins TRBV5-1 and TRBJ1-6, with a weak D call TRBD1 (5 bases). Trimming stripped 0 bases from V and 9 bases from J, with 13 bases between. The germline CDR1 and CDR2 sequences are SGHRS and YFSETQ. The CDR3 extends over 15 amino acids. The CDR3 nucleotides read TGCGCCAGCAGCTTGGGTGGGGACCAAACTTCACCCCTCCACTTT. It is translated as CASSLGGDQTSPLHF.

The gene calls are TRBV11-1 and TRBJ2-5; D gene ambiguous. The V and J ends lost 5 bases and 0 bases respectively, with 13 bases between them. The CDR3 totals 15 residues. Looked up from germline, CDR1 is SGHAT and CDR2 is FQDESV (reference sequence). This CDR3 reads CASSGTGNYQETQYF. The CDR3 nucleotides are TGTGCCAGCAGCGGAACCGGCAATTACCAAGAGACCCAGTACTTC.

CDR3 protein: CASSYSGITGELFF. In DNA form, the CDR3 reads TGTGCCAGCAGTTACTCGGGAATCACCGGGGAGCTGTTTTTT. The rearrangement uses TRBV6-5 and TRBJ2-2; D call uncertain. This CDR3 is built from 14 residues. Trimming took off 0 bases at V and 4 bases at J, with 6 bases between the two ends. CDR1 MNHEY and CDR2 SVGAGI come from the germline V gene.

The J gene is TRBJ2-1, the V gene TRBV19; 11 bases are a match to TRBD2. CDR3 length: 13 amino acids. The V gene's germline CDR1 is LNHDA and CDR2 SQIVND (reference sequence). J gave up 10 bases and V 9 bases, and 8 bases lay outside the gene matches. CDR3 nucleotide sequence: TGTGCCAGCAACCCAGGGACTAGCGGCGAGCAGTTCTTC. This codes for CASNPGTSGEQFF.

This clone has just a few counts. Here the CDR3 reads CASSLGLPDTQYF. As DNA, the CDR3 is TGCGCCAGCAGCTTGGGCCTCCCAGATACGCAGTATTTT. The chain links TRBV5-1 to TRBJ2-3; D is unclear. The CDR3 length is 13 residues. Germline V gene data show CDR1 as SGHRS and CDR2 as YFSETQ. The V end was cut by 0 bases, the J end by 4 bases, with 6 bases between. The variable domain in full, with the rest retrieved from reference TRBV5-1 and TRBJ2-3, is KAGVTQTPRYLIKTRGQQVTLSCSPISGHRSVSWYQQTPGQGLQFLFEYFSETQRNKGNFPGRFSGRQFSNSRSEMNVSTLELGDSALYLCASSLGLPDTQYFGPGTRLTVL.

The chain uses TRBV29-1 and TRBJ2-1; 7 nucleotides agree with TRBD1. V gave up 2 bases and J gave up 4 bases; unmatched junction bases: 2. The length of the CDR3 is 13 residues. CDR1 SQVTM and CDR2 ANQGSEA come from the germline V gene. As DNA, the CDR3 is TGCAGCGTTGAAAAGGACAGGTACAATGAGCAGTTCTTC. It yields the protein CSVEKDRYNEQFF.

In its sample, this clone was seen once. This rearrangement joins TRBV23-1 to TRBJ1-4; D uncertain. TRBV23-1 is labeled an ORF, and its function is uncertain. The CDR3 totals 13 residues. V was cut by 7 bases and J by 2 bases, with 8 bases left in between. The CDR3 spells CASTQSTNEKLFF. The CDR3 DNA reads TGCGCCAGCACACAGAGTACTAATGAAAAACTGTTTTTT.

The chain joins TRBV11-2 to TRBJ1-1; D gene unclear. CDR3 length equals 13 residues. Trimming took off 3 bases at V and 6 bases at J, with 11 bases between the two ends. Per the germline V gene, CDR1 is SGHAT and CDR2 is FQNNGV. DNA of the CDR3: TGTGCCAGCAGCTTGACAAGCAAATCTGAAGCTTTCTTT. Translated, it gives CASSLTSKSEAFF. The whole variable domain, filled in from reference TRBV11-2 and TRBJ1-1, reads EAGVAQSPRYKIIEKRQSVAFWCNPISGHATLYWYQQILGQGPKLLIQFQNNGVVDDSQLPKDRFSAERLKGVDSTLKIQPAKLEDSAVYLCASSLTSKSEAFFGQGTRLTVV.

This clone was counted between two and nine times. The DNA for the CDR3 is TGTGCCAGCAGCGGCGGGGGCACTAACACCGGGGAGCTGTTTTTT. It is translated as CASSGGGTNTGELFF. The genes are TRBV2 and TRBJ2-2, with a tentative D call TRBD2 (7 bases). With 6 bases removed from V and 2 bases from J, the gap between germline ends came to 13 bases. CDR1 and CDR2 from the germline V gene are SNHLY and FYNNEI. This CDR3 has 15 residues.

This clone was recorded once. The chain uses TRBV7-2 and TRBJ2-3, with 8 positions matching TRBD2. Germline trimming cut 2 bases from V and 0 bases from J; bases unmatched to any gene: 4. Looked up from germline, CDR1 is SGHTA and CDR2 is FQGNSA. The CDR3 is 16 amino acids. This CDR3 reads CASSLTSGTSTDTQYF. In nucleotides, the CDR3 is TGTGCCAGCAGCTTAACTAGCGGTACTAGCACAGATACGCAGTATTTT.

This sequence joins TRBV6-5 and TRBJ1-3; D is perhaps TRBD1 (6 bases). Trimming left V 8 bases short and J 3 bases short, with 14 bases between. The length of the CDR3 is 14 residues. CDR1 and CDR2 from the germline V gene are MNHEY and SVGAGI. CDR3 sequence: CASVQGPVGNTIYF. CDR3 nucleotide sequence: TGTGCCAGCGTACAGGGACCCGTTGGAAACACCATATATTTT.

This clone came up once. The chain carries TRBV3-1 (or the pseudogene TRBV3-2) and TRBJ2-1; TRBD2 aligns across 7 bases. J was trimmed by 2 bases and V by 1 base; bases with no gene match: 5. The germline V gene has CDR1 LGHDT and CDR2 YNNKEL (reference sequence). This CDR3 region has 16 residues. As DNA, the CDR3 is TGTGCCAGCAGCCAAGTCCCTAGCGGTACCTACAATGAGCAGTTCTTC. Amino acid sequence: CASSQVPSGTYNEQFF.

The chain couples TRBV5-5 to TRBJ1-2; TRBD1 might be the D (5 bases). The germline CDR1 and CDR2 sequences are SGHKS and YYEKEE (reference sequence). The V gene lost 0 bases and the J gene lost 6 bases, with 21 bases spanning the gap. The CDR3 runs 17 residues. The CDR3: CASSLVRKSQGGDGYTF. The CDR3 region has the DNA TGTGCCAGCAGCTTGGTGAGAAAAAGCCAGGGAGGCGATGGCTACACCTTC.

This chain joins TRBV19 and TRBJ2-7; TRBD1 matches 11 bases. CDR1 is LNHDA and CDR2 is SQIVND in the germline V gene (reference sequence). V lost 2 bases, J lost 4 bases, and 7 bases stayed unmatched. The CDR3 has 16 residues. DNA of the CDR3: TGTGCCAGTAGTATATCCCGGACAGGGGGCGAGTACGAGCAGTACTTC. Protein sequence: CASSISRTGGEYEQYF.

This clone was seen just once. The gene calls are TRBV5-6 and TRBJ1-5; tentative D call: TRBD1 (6 bases). The V gene lost 2 bases and the J gene lost 7 bases, with 13 bases spanning the gap. Germline V gene data show CDR1 as SGHDT and CDR2 as YYEEEE. The CDR3 sequence is 14 residues long. Written as DNA, the CDR3 is TGTGCCAGCAGCTTAGGGGCAGGGGCCCAGCCCCAGCATTTT. Its translation: CASSLGAGAQPQHF.

This clone was observed a handful of times. This chain uses TRBV5-1 with TRBJ1-4; 7 nucleotides agree with TRBD1. The J segment lost 2 bases and the V segment lost 3 bases, leaving 10 bases of the junction unmatched. CDR3 size: 17 residues. The germline CDR1 and CDR2 sequences are SGHRS and YFSETQ. CDR3 in amino acids: CASSSFSQQGTNEKLFF. The CDR3 nucleotides read TGCGCCAGCAGCTCTTTTTCCCAACAGGGGACTAATGAAAAACTGTTTTTT.

CDR3 in DNA: TGTGCCAGCAGTTACCGGGGACTAGCAGACTACGAGCAGTACTTC. This codes for CASSYRGLADYEQYF. The V gene is TRBV6-2 or TRBV6-3, the J gene TRBJ2-7; 9 nucleotides match TRBD2. CDR3 length: 15 residues. The V segment lost 2 bases and the J segment 3 bases; nucleotides outside the gene matches: 5. Germline V gene data show CDR1 as MNHEY and CDR2 as SVGEGT.

This clone was seen only a few times. J is TRBJ1-5 and V is TRBV6-5, with D maybe TRBD1 (5 bases). Germline loops: CDR1 MNHEY, CDR2 SVGAGI. Trimming pared 2 bases from V and 7 bases from J, leaving 9 bases between. CDR3 size: 13 residues. The CDR3 reads CASSYGGKQPQHF. The DNA for the CDR3 is TGTGCCAGCAGTTACGGGGGGAAGCAGCCCCAGCATTTT.

The chain carries TRBV7-9 and TRBJ2-1; either TRBD1 or TRBD2 may supply D (5 bases each). The CDR3 is made up of 16 amino acids. Germline CDR1 SEHNR, CDR2 FQNEAQ (reference sequence). V was trimmed by 4 bases and J by 3 bases, leaving 16 bases between them. CDR3 DNA: TGTGCCAGCAGCTCCTCGGGGCTTGAGTTCTACAATGAGCAGTTCTTC. Translating gives CASSSSGLEFYNEQFF.

The rearrangement links TRBV7-8 to TRBJ1-2; 10 nucleotides line up with TRBD1. Germline V lookup: CDR1 SGHVS, CDR2 FQNEAQ. The V and J ends lost 5 bases and 3 bases, in that order; junction bases with no gene match: 3. The CDR3 spans 14 residues. In DNA form, the CDR3 reads TGTGCCAGCAGCGCCGGGACAGGGGACTATGGCTACACCTTC. It is translated as CASSAGTGDYGYTF.

The CDR3 nucleotides are TGTGCCAGCAGCGGGGCCCCTAGTTCACCCCTCCACTTT. The encoded protein is CASSGAPSSPLHF. The chain links TRBV5-4 to TRBJ1-6; TRBD1 is a possible D gene (5 bases). Germline V gene sequence: CDR1 SGHNT, CDR2 YYREEE (reference sequence). CDR3 length: 13 amino acids. V was shortened by 4 bases and J by 9 bases, with 11 bases between the two germline ends.

J is TRBJ2-2 and V is TRBV5-1, with D maybe TRBD1 (6 bases). The CDR3 loop spans 15 amino acids. The V gene lost 4 bases and the J gene lost 0 bases, with 10 bases spanning the gap. CDR1 is SGHRS, CDR2 YFSETQ, per germline. The CDR3, as DNA: TGCGCCAGCAGCATGGACAGAGCGAACACCGGGGAGCTGTTTTTT. It translates to CASSMDRANTGELFF.

The chain links TRBV29-1 to TRBJ1-3; D is unresolved. The CDR3 loop spans 14 amino acids. Germline V gene data show CDR1 as SQVTM and CDR2 as ANQGSEA. V gave up 2 bases and J gave up 0 bases, with 8 bases separating them. The CDR3 DNA follows: TGCAGCGTTGAACTACAGCTCTCTGGAAACACCATATATTTT. The encoded protein is CSVELQLSGNTIYF.

This chain connects TRBV10-2 to TRBJ1-2; possible D gene TRBD1, 5 bases. Trimming removed 4 bases at V and 4 bases at J, with 13 bases between. CDR3 length equals 14 residues. Germline V gene sequence: CDR1 WSHSY, CDR2 SAAADI. The CDR3 here is CASSVRGEGYGYTF. CDR3 nucleotides: TGCGCCAGCAGTGTTCGGGGGGAGGGCTATGGCTACACCTTC.